The clone carrying this TCR beta chain was observed a few times. Its antigen is undetermined. This sample was taken from a study of beta chain features in type 1 diabetes. Study in general: Patients shared similar age, gender and cell yields with healthy donors.

A CD45RO/CCR7/CD25/CD127/CD95/CD27 panel sorted naive, central memory, regulatory and stem cell-like memory CD4+ cells. Expressed TCRB transcripts were sequenced after all isolated RNA was converted to cDNA. Clones were read by immunoSEQ multiplex PCR, and TCRdb kept only the in-frame ones, dropping some. The data show 600,000 or so clones, 9.5% to 15% seen once. Study observations and caveats: There was a moderate but significant shortening of TCRB CDR3s in all four CD4+ subsets of Type 1 diabetes patients. Any HLA effect on TCRB rearrangement was left unresolved by small sub-analyses.

The TCR comes from a young man with type 1 diabetes. The sequenced sample consisted of naive CD4+ T cells from blood.

The CDR3 DNA is TGTGCCAGCAGTGGACTAGCGGGGGCTCGCACAGATACGCAGTATTTT. Translated, it gives CASSGLAGARTDTQYF. The gene calls are TRBV27 and TRBJ2-3, with 13 bases fitting TRBD2. Trimming at V came to 5 bases and at J to 1 base, leaving 3 bases not matched to a gene. The CDR3 contains 16 residues. Germline V gene sequence: CDR1 MNHEY, CDR2 SMNVEV (reference sequence).